Detailed here is one TCR beta chain. Per the study methods: Estimates of nucleated cell counts were drawn from the amplification of reference gene primers. This table comes from immunoSEQ multiplex PCR, and its TCRdb copy is limited to in-frame clones, with some not included. The V and J calls and the clone size are those of that table, but D and trimming were determined from the DNA. The data hold about 490,000 clones, with over 75% observed a single time. This record belongs to a study of blood T cell repertoires in COVID-19. Overall study: Researchers got acute and convalescent COVID-19 samples from the United States, Italy and Spain. Nucleic acid was either cDNA or gDNA, and it came from T cells, B-cell-depleted T cells, or PBMCs.

The CDR3 extends over 13 amino acids. V dropped 8 bases and J dropped 0 bases, with 10 bases sitting between them. Germline V gene lookup returns CDR1 SNHLY and CDR2 FYNNEI. The sequence was collected from a human donor in a cohort sampled during active COVID-19. The V call is TRBV2, the J call TRBJ1-2; D gene ambiguous. Sequencing was done on a sample of peripheral blood. The CDR3 DNA reads TGTGCCAGCGGCCCGCTCCCTAACTATGGCTACACCTTC. Encoded protein: CASGPLPNYGYTF.